This note documents a single T cell receptor (beta chain) sequence. The data stem from a study of control samples from healthy donors and cancer patients. The CDR3 has 11 amino acids. V lost 5 bases to trimming and J lost 4 bases, with 8 bases between them. Germline values: CDR1 SQVTM, CDR2 ANQGSEA. Using immunoSEQ multiplex PCR, the repertoire was profiled, and TCRdb retains in-frame clones only, with some absent. Of some 130,000 clones in the sample, more than 80% are singletons; the top ten hold about 2.3%. Sequencing was carried out using blood. The V and J genes are TRBV29-1 and TRBJ1-1; unclear D gene. This sequence originates from a man aged 35-49 years in good health. The DNA of the CDR3 is TGCAGCGTTCAACCAAGCACTGAAGCTTTCTTT. Amino acid sequence: CSVQPSTEAFF.